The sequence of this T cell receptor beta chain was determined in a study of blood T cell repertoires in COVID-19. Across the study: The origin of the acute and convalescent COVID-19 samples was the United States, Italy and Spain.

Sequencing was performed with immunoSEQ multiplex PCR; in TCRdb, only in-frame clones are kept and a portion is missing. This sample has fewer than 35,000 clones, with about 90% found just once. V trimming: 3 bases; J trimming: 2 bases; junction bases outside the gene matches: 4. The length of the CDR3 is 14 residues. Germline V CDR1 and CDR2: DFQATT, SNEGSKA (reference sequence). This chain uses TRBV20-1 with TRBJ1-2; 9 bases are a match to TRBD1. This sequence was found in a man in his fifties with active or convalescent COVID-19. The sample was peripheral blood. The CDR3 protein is CSASKTGGNYGYTF. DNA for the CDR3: TGCAGTGCTAGTAAGACAGGGGGAAACTATGGCTACACCTTC.